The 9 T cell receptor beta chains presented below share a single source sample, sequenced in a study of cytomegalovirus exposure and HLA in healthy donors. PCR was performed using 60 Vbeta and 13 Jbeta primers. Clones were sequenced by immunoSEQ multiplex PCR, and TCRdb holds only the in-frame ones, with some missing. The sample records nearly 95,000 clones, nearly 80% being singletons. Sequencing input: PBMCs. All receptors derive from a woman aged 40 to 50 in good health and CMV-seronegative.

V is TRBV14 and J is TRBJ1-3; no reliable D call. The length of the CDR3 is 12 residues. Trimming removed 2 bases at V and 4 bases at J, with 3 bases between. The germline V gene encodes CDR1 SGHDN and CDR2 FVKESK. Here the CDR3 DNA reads TGTGCCAGCAGCCAACAAGGAAACACCATATATTTT. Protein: CASSQQGNTIYF.

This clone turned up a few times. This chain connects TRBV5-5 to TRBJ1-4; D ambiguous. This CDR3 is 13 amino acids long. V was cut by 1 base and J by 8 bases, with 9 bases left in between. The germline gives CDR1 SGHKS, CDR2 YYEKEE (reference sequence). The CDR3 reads CASSLWISEKLFF. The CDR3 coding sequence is TGTGCCAGCAGCTTGTGGATTAGCGAAAAACTGTTTTTT.

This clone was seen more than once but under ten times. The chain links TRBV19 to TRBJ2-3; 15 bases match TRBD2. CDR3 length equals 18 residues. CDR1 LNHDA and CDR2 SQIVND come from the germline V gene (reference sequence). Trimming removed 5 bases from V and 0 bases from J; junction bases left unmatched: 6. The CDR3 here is CASSLGLAGGPSTDTQYF. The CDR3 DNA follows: TGTGCCAGTAGTTTGGGACTAGCGGGGGGCCCTAGCACAGATACGCAGTATTTT.

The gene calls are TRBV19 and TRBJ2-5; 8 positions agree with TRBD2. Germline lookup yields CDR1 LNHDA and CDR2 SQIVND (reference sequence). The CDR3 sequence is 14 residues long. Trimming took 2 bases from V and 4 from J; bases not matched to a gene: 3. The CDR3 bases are TGTGCCAGTAGTATAAGCGGGGGAGCAGAGACCCAGTACTTC. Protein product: CASSISGGAETQYF.

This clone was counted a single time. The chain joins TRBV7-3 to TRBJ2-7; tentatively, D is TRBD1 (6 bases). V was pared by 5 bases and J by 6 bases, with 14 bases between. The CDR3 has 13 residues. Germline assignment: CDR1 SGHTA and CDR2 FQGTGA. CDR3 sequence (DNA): TGTGCCAGCAGCACCACAGGGAGAGGCGAGCAGTACTTC. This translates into CASSTTGRGEQYF.

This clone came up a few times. CDR3 nucleotides: TGTGCCAGCAGCTTTAGACAGTACCAAGAGACCCAGTACTTC. This sequence encodes CASSFRQYQETQYF. This rearrangement joins TRBV5-4 to TRBJ2-5; TRBD1 might be the D (5 bases). Per germline, CDR1 SGHNT and CDR2 YYREEE (reference sequence). Trimming removed 2 bases at V and 0 bases at J, with 8 bases between. The CDR3 totals 14 residues.

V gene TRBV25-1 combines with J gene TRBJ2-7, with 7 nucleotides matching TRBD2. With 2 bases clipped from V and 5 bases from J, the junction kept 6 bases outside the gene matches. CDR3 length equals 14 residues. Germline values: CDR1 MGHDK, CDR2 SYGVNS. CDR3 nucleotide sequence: TGTGCCAGCAGTGAACCAAGCGGGGCCCACGAGCAGTACTTC. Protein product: CASSEPSGAHEQYF.

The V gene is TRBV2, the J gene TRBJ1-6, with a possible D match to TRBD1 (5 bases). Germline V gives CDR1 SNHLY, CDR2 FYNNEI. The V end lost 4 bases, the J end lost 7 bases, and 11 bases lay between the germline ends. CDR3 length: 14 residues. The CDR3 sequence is CASSGDRYNSPLHF. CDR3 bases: TGTGCCAGCAGTGGAGACAGATACAATTCACCCCTCCACTTT.

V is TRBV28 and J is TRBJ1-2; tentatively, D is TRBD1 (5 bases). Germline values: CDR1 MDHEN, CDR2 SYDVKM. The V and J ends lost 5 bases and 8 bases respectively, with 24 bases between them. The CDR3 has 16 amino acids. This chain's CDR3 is CASSPPGDEGIGGYTF. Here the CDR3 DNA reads TGTGCCAGCAGTCCACCGGGGGATGAGGGAATCGGCGGCTACACCTTC.